The clone carrying this T cell receptor (beta chain) was observed a few times. Its antigen is not known. Germline V gene lookup returns CDR1 MDHEN and CDR2 SYDVKM. V lost 3 bases and J 5 bases, leaving 7 bases between the germline ends. The CDR3 covers 13 residues. The entry originates in a study of T cell responses to AZD1222 COVID-19 vaccine. The study, taken as a whole, reports: There were mostly white British donors and more females than males, and clonal diversity was possibly underestimated.

Only in-frame clones appear in the TCRdb table, and some are missing; sequencing was by immunoSEQ multiplex PCR. The sample includes 89,000 or so clones, 80% to 90% of them seen just once. This specimen was peripheral blood, taken on day 0 of AZD1222 vaccination. The sequence was collected from an adult in good health. The chain joins TRBV28 to TRBJ2-2, with D uncertain. CDR3 protein: CASSLLVTGELFF. The CDR3 DNA is TGTGCCAGCAGTTTGCTAGTAACCGGGGAGCTGTTTTTT. Filled out from reference TRBV28 and TRBJ2-2, the complete variable domain reads DVKVTQSSRYLVKRTGEKVFLECVQDMDHENMFWYRQDPGLGLRLIYFSYDVKMKEKGDIPEGYSVSREKKERFSLILESASTNQTSMYLCASSLLVTGELFFGEGSRLTVL.